The 10 T cell receptor beta chains below all came from one sample that was sequenced in a study of a mutant IDH1 vaccine in newly diagnosed glioma (dated by TCRdb to the early 2020s). These receptors are not linked to any known antigen. What this sample's time point label stands for: week 35, safety follow-up. Each vaccine dose, consisting of 300 ug of a 20-mer mutant IDH1 peptide in Montanide, was administered subcutaneously with topical imiquimod. The method behind the library was the immunoSEQ multiplex PCR assay. TCRdb obtained this table from immuneACCESS and retained in-frame rearrangements with V and J assigned. These tables miss some clones; where compared with another copy, unresolved V genes account for less than half of the shortfall, and the remainder is unexplained. The sample data list fewer than 70,000 clones, and more than 75% of these were observed just once. 2% of the sample is in the top ten clones.

Sequencing used PBMCs, obtained from a glioma patient whose treatment included an IDH1 peptide vaccine. These receptors originate from a man aged 25-45 years with glioma.

The genes are TRBV21-1 and TRBJ2-7. TRBV21-1 is noted as a pseudogene. This CDR3 has 16 amino acids. CDR3 region: CASSKGCPYRDYEQYF. The CDR3 DNA sequence: TGTGCCAGCAGCAAAGGGTGTCCTTATAGGGACTACGAGCAGTACTTC.

The chain uses TRBV9 and TRBJ1-3; TRBD1 aligns across 7 bases. From germline, CDR1 is SGDLS and CDR2 YYNGEE. There are 15 residues in the CDR3. V lost 4 bases, J lost 0 bases, and 4 bases stayed unmatched. The CDR3 spells CASSRQGHSGNTIYF. As DNA, the CDR3 is TGTGCCAGCAGCCGACAGGGCCACTCTGGAAACACCATATATTTT.

The gene calls are TRBV11-3 and TRBJ2-5; 9 bases map to TRBD2. Near its end, the DNA agrees better with TRBJ2-7, so the J call may be wrong. Germline V gives CDR1 SGHNT, CDR2 YENEEA. The CDR3 has 14 amino acids. The CDR3 protein is CASSLHSGSDEQYF. CDR3 in DNA: TGTGCCAGCAGCCTACATAGCGGGAGCGACGAGCAGTACTTC.

This sequence joins TRBV28 and TRBJ2-4, with D possibly matching TRBD1 (6 bases). Germline V gene data show CDR1 as MDHEN and CDR2 as SYDVKM. CDR3 length: 14 residues. Trimming cost V 2 bases and J 7 bases, with 12 bases left between them. This chain's CDR3 is CASSLRGTRNIQYF. In nucleotides, the CDR3 is TGTGCCAGCAGTTTAAGAGGGACACGGAACATTCAGTACTTC.

The chain joins TRBV5-1 to TRBJ1-2; no firm D call. V was shortened by 4 bases and J by 7 bases, with 20 bases between the two germline ends. This CDR3 comprises 15 residues. Germline V gives CDR1 SGHRS, CDR2 YFSETQ. The CDR3 nucleotides read TGCGCCAGCAGCATTGACGGACGGGATTTCTTTGGCTACACCTTC. Translated: CASSIDGRDFFGYTF.

This sequence joins TRBV5-1 and TRBJ2-4; the D is unclear. Trimming removed 2 bases from V and 1 base from J, with 7 bases in between. This CDR3 spans 14 amino acids. The germline gives CDR1 SGHRS, CDR2 YFSETQ. CDR3: CASSFDNAKNIQYF. CDR3 DNA: TGCGCCAGCAGCTTCGACAATGCCAAAAACATTCAGTACTTC.

The CDR3 here is CASSQEWTGGRRTEAFF. The DNA for the CDR3 is TGTGCCAGCAGCCAAGAGTGGACAGGGGGCCGAAGGACTGAAGCTTTCTTT. The chain employs TRBV4-2 and TRBJ1-1, with TRBD1 identical over 11 bases. J lost 5 bases, V lost 0 bases, and 8 bases had no gene match. CDR3 length equals 17 residues. Germline V gene data show CDR1 as LGHNA and CDR2 as YNFKEQ.

V is TRBV2 and J is TRBJ2-5, with 10 positions matching TRBD1. CDR1 is SNHLY, CDR2 FYNNEI, per germline. This CDR3 has 13 residues. The J segment lost 6 bases and the V segment lost 8 bases, leaving 6 bases of the junction unmatched. CDR3 sequence reads: CASRGTGVQTQYF. In nucleotides, the CDR3 is TGTGCCAGCCGGGGGACAGGGGTACAGACCCAGTACTTC. Full variable domain (rest looked up from reference TRBV2 and TRBJ2-5): EPEVTQTPSHQVTQMGQEVILRCVPISNHLYFYWYRQILGQKVEFLVSFYNNEISEKSEIFDDQFSVERPDGSNFTLKIRSTKLEDSAMYFCASRGTGVQTQYFGPGTRLLVL.

V gene TRBV7-2 combines with J gene TRBJ1-6; perhaps TRBD1 as D (5 bases). With 4 bases removed from V and 10 bases from J, the gap between germline ends came to 14 bases. This CDR3 region has 14 residues. Per germline, CDR1 SGHTA and CDR2 FQGNSA. CDR3 nucleotide sequence: TGTGCCAGCAGCTCCATTGGGGGGAACTCACCCCTCCACTTT. Its protein product is CASSSIGGNSPLHF. The full variable domain, completed using reference TRBV7-2 and TRBJ1-6, is GAGVSQSPSNKVTEKGKDVELRCDPISGHTALYWYRQSLGQGLEFLIYFQGNSAPDKSGLPSDRFSAERTGGSVSTLTIQRTQQEDSAVYLCASSSIGGNSPLHFGNGTRLTVT.

This clone was counted once. V usage is TRBV28 and J usage is TRBJ1-2, with D perhaps TRBD1 (6 bases). Germline V lookup: CDR1 MDHEN, CDR2 SYDVKM. V dropped 6 bases and J dropped 4 bases, with 18 bases sitting between them. The length of the CDR3 is 15 residues. DNA of the CDR3: TGTGCCAGCAGCAGAGGGTGGGGGCGCCGCTATGGCTACACCTTC. This codes for CASSRGWGRRYGYTF.